Following are 32 T cell receptor beta chains from one sample sequenced in a study of blood T cells in healthy people across ages. A second about 7 to 11 cycle PCR used barcoded and J-beta primers. TCRdb reprocessed the 5' RACE reads with MiXCR, giving one entry per CDR3 protein. This sample has 1.5 million or so distinct CDR3 sequences, with 35% to 45% found just once. Sequenced sample: blood. The source is a young woman in good health.

This clonotype occurred once. The J gene is TRBJ2-3, the V gene TRBV29-1, with D hard to call. This CDR3 has 13 residues. Germline values: CDR1 SQVTM, CDR2 ANQGSEA. V lost 4 bases and J 1 base, leaving 9 bases between the germline ends. Written as DNA, the CDR3 is TGCAGCGTTGGGGGTGCCCGCACAGATACGCAGTATTTT. Translated: CSVGGARTDTQYF.

The chain recombines TRBV28 with TRBJ2-7; D is uncertain. The CDR3 runs to 15 residues. Germline V CDR1 and CDR2: MDHEN, SYDVKM. V lost 8 bases and J 0 bases, leaving 17 bases between the germline ends. The CDR3 DNA is TGTGCCAGCGTCTTCGCGCCAGCTTCCTCCTACGAGCAGTACTTC. This codes for CASVFAPASSYEQYF.

The J gene is TRBJ1-5, the V gene TRBV7-2; 7 positions agree with TRBD1. Per germline, CDR1 SGHTA and CDR2 FQGNSA. The CDR3 totals 16 residues. V lost 2 bases and J lost 3; bases outside the gene matches: 7. CDR3 in DNA: TGTGCCAGCAGCTTAATGGTCACAGGGGCCAATCAGCCCCAGCATTTT. This sequence encodes CASSLMVTGANQPQHF.

The J gene is TRBJ2-3, the V gene TRBV15; the D gene is possibly TRBD1 (5 bases). V was trimmed by 4 bases and J by 4 bases, leaving 12 bases between them. Germline-derived CDR1 and CDR2 are LNHNV and YYDKDF (reference sequence). This CDR3 is 14 amino acids long. The CDR3 spells CATSNQGYADTQYF. For the CDR3, the DNA is TGTGCCACCAGCAACCAGGGTTACGCAGATACGCAGTATTTT.

The table lists this clonotype with a few counts. This chain links TRBV3-1 with TRBJ2-3; TRBD2 agrees at 9 bases. Germline values: CDR1 LGHDT, CDR2 YNNKEL (reference sequence). J lost 2 bases, V lost 6 bases, and 6 bases had no gene match. The CDR3 is made up of 15 amino acids. The CDR3 sequence is CASRLLAGPTDTQYF. As DNA, the CDR3 is TGTGCCAGCAGACTCCTAGCGGGACCCACAGATACGCAGTATTTT.

The chain recombines TRBV7-2 with TRBJ2-3, with 7 bases that match TRBD1. Germline trimming cut 2 bases from V and 2 bases from J; bases unmatched to any gene: 10. The CDR3 has 17 amino acids. In germline, CDR1 is SGHTA, CDR2 FQGNSA. CDR3 sequence reads: CASSLTPPGQITDTQYF. In DNA form, the CDR3 reads TGTGCCAGCAGCTTAACCCCACCGGGACAGATCACAGATACGCAGTATTTT. Complete variable domain (other parts from reference TRBV7-2 and TRBJ2-3): GAGVSQSPSNKVTEKGKDVELRCDPISGHTALYWYRQSLGQGLEFLIYFQGNSAPDKSGLPSDRFSAERTGGSVSTLTIQRTQQEDSAVYLCASSLTPPGQITDTQYFGPGTRLTVL.

The chain employs TRBV7-2 and TRBJ1-1; D call uncertain. Deletions cut 2 bases from V and 4 bases from J, with 14 bases between. The CDR3 length is 15 residues. CDR1 SGHTA and CDR2 FQGNSA come from the germline V gene. The DNA of the CDR3 is TGTGCCAGCAGCTTATTTCCCCGAACGAGCACTGAAGCTTTCTTT. This sequence encodes CASSLFPRTSTEAFF.

The rearrangement links TRBV20-1 to TRBJ1-2; no definite D call. The length of the CDR3 is 14 residues. Trimming removed 6 bases at V and 4 bases at J, with 18 bases between. The germline V gene has CDR1 DFQATT and CDR2 SNEGSKA (reference sequence). The CDR3 region is CSAAIAPLSYGYTF. CDR3 DNA: TGCAGTGCCGCGATAGCGCCGCTCTCCTATGGCTACACCTTC.

J is TRBJ1-2 and V is TRBV6-1; D is undetermined. The CDR3 extends over 15 amino acids. The germline gives CDR1 MNHNS, CDR2 SASEGT. With 1 base removed from V and 2 bases from J, the gap between germline ends came to 11 bases. This CDR3 is CASSEGVGPNYGYTF. The CDR3 DNA reads as TGTGCCAGCAGTGAAGGAGTAGGACCGAACTATGGCTACACCTTC.

The chain combines TRBV11-2 with TRBJ2-5; 10 bases are shared with TRBD1. V lost 5 bases and J lost 2; bases outside the gene matches: 5. CDR3 length equals 15 residues. Germline assignment: CDR1 SGHAT and CDR2 FQNNGV. The CDR3 coding sequence is TGTGCCAGCAGCATCGGGACAGGGGAACAAGAGACCCAGTACTTC. It codes for CASSIGTGEQETQYF.

The chain uses TRBV7-3 and TRBJ2-1, with TRBD2 matching 7 bases. Gene TRBJ2-7 matches the end of the DNA better, so the J call may be wrong. CDR3 length: 19 residues. Germline assignment: CDR1 SGHTA and CDR2 FQGTGA. Here the CDR3 reads CASSLTATRASGNYNEQYF. CDR3 in DNA: TGTGCCAGCAGCTTGACCGCCACCAGGGCTAGCGGCAACTACAATGAGCAGTACTTC.

This clonotype came up once. This chain links TRBV20-1 with TRBJ1-1; 7 bases fit TRBD1. Germline trimming cut 6 bases from V and 4 bases from J; bases unmatched to any gene: 8. Germline lookup yields CDR1 DFQATT and CDR2 SNEGSKA (reference sequence). The CDR3 sequence is 13 residues long. CDR3 nucleotide sequence: TGCAGTGCAAAACAGGGGATGGTCACTGAAGCTTTCTTT. Translation gives CSAKQGMVTEAFF.

This clonotype was found once. J is TRBJ2-1 and V is TRBV7-9; D is ambiguous. In germline, CDR1 is SEHNR, CDR2 FQNEAQ (reference sequence). Trimming cost V 5 bases and J 1 base, with 15 bases left between them. The length of the CDR3 is 16 residues. The CDR3 here is CASSAQWPGSYNEQFF. The DNA of the CDR3 is TGTGCCAGCAGCGCCCAATGGCCGGGTTCCTACAATGAGCAGTTCTTC.

This clonotype occurred a few times. The chain links TRBV6-2 or TRBV6-3 to TRBJ2-5; D not resolved. Trimming left V 10 bases short and J 5 bases short, with 11 bases between. The V gene's germline CDR1 is MNHEY and CDR2 SVGEGT. This CDR3 spans 11 amino acids. CDR3 region: CATCQVETQYF. CDR3 DNA: TGTGCCACCTGCCAGGTGGAGACCCAGTACTTC.

Of note for this clonotype: A junction boundary mismatches the germline segment, possibly from a read error. The rearrangement joins TRBV12-3 or TRBV12-4 to TRBJ2-3; D ambiguous. This CDR3 has 13 residues. This CDR3 reads CASSPFLTDAQYF. For the CDR3, the DNA is TGTGCCAGCAGTCCTTTTCTCACAGATGCGCAGTATTTT.

This clonotype has a single count. CDR3 DNA: TGTGCCAGCAGCCCCCAGGTGGACCTTAATGAAAAACTGTTTTTT. It codes for CASSPQVDLNEKLFF. The J gene is TRBJ1-4, the V gene TRBV7-2, with unresolved D. In germline, CDR1 is SGHTA, CDR2 FQGNSA. The CDR3 is made up of 15 amino acids. V lost 5 bases and J 4 bases, leaving 14 bases between the germline ends.

The V call is TRBV4-3, the J call TRBJ1-5; D gene uncertain. Per the germline V gene, CDR1 is LGHNA and CDR2 is YSLEER. The CDR3 runs 13 residues. The V end was cut by 0 bases, the J end by 5 bases, with 5 bases between. In DNA form, the CDR3 reads TGCGCCAGCAGCCAAGAACTAGATCAGCCCCAGCATTTT. It yields the protein CASSQELDQPQHF.

This clonotype was counted between two and nine times. This CDR3 is CASSDRGRPFDYGYTF. The CDR3 coding sequence is TGTGCCAGCAGCGACAGGGGTAGGCCTTTCGACTATGGCTACACCTTC. The V call is TRBV6-5, the J call TRBJ1-2; 8 bases fit TRBD1. Germline-derived CDR1 and CDR2 are MNHEY and SVGAGI. The trim removed 6 bases at V and 3 bases at J, leaving 12 bases unmatched. CDR3 length equals 16 residues.

This clonotype came up many times. CDR3: CASSAASGGAMDTQYF. The CDR3 DNA is TGCGCCAGCAGTGCGGCTAGCGGGGGGGCAATGGATACGCAGTATTTT. V is TRBV10-1 and J is TRBJ2-3; 12 positions agree with TRBD2. The CDR3 contains 16 residues. The V gene's germline CDR1 is WNHNN and CDR2 SYGVQD (reference sequence). V dropped 4 bases and J dropped 6; count of bases not matched to a gene: 8.

Remarks on this clonotype: A single base separates this from a much larger clone, so it may be a read error. The chain employs TRBV25-1 and TRBJ1-2; D unresolved. Trimming shortened V by 2 bases and J by 6 bases, and 10 bases separated the two germline ends. The germline V gene encodes CDR1 MGHDK and CDR2 SYGVNS. The CDR3 covers 13 residues. The CDR3 sequence is CASSEEGNHGYTF. The CDR3 nucleotides read TGTGCCAGCAGTGAAGAAGGGAACCATGGCTACACCTTC.

The sample holds a few counts of this clonotype. The chain couples TRBV13 to TRBJ2-7, with D maybe TRBD1 (5 bases). This CDR3 has 16 amino acids. The germline gives CDR1 PRHDT, CDR2 FYEKMQ (reference sequence). The V end lost 6 bases, the J end lost 0 bases, and 18 bases lay between the germline ends. The CDR3 DNA reads TGTGCCAGCAGTTACGTCGCAGGGAACCCCTCCTACGAGCAGTACTTC. This sequence encodes CASSYVAGNPSYEQYF.

V is TRBV6-2 or TRBV6-3 and J is TRBJ1-1; D might be TRBD1 (6 bases). Per germline, CDR1 MNHEY and CDR2 SVGEGT. V was trimmed by 2 bases and J by 11 bases, leaving 18 bases between them. The length of the CDR3 is 14 residues. This chain's CDR3 is CASSYRQDATGAFF. DNA of the CDR3: TGTGCCAGCAGTTACCGACAGGACGCCACCGGGGCTTTCTTT.

This sequence joins TRBV6-1 and TRBJ1-4; D may be TRBD1 (6 bases). V was trimmed by 6 bases and J by 0 bases, leaving 14 bases between them. Germline loops: CDR1 MNHNS, CDR2 SASEGT. The CDR3 contains 16 residues. The CDR3 sequence: CASRDSLIATNEKLFF. DNA for the CDR3: TGTGCCAGCAGGGACAGCCTTATTGCAACTAATGAAAAACTGTTTTTT.

This clonotype was seen only a few times. This chain connects TRBV27 to TRBJ1-2, with TRBD1 matching over 10 bases. The V segment lost 3 bases and the J segment 7 bases; nucleotides outside the gene matches: 14. The CDR3 runs 17 residues. Germline CDR1 MNHEY, CDR2 SMNVEV (reference sequence). The DNA of the CDR3 is TGTGCCAGCAGTTTCGGGGGGACAGGGGTTATTACAAGTGGCTACACCTTC. Amino acid sequence: CASSFGGTGVITSGYTF.

This chain joins TRBV6-2 or TRBV6-3 and TRBJ1-2; D call uncertain. Between the trimmed V and J ends, which lost 6 bases and 7 bases, there was a span of 15 bases. Germline CDR1 reads MNHEY; CDR2 reads SVGEGT. CDR3 length: 13 amino acids. This CDR3 reads CASSPRRVVGYTF. The CDR3 DNA reads TGTGCCAGCAGCCCGCGACGGGTAGTTGGCTACACCTTC.

At least ten counts were recorded for this clonotype. This chain joins TRBV28 and TRBJ2-1, with 7 bases matching TRBD2. CDR1 is MDHEN, CDR2 SYDVKM, per germline. V shed 1 base and J 9 bases; nucleotides not matched to a gene: 6. The CDR3 is made up of 14 amino acids. The DNA for the CDR3 is TGTGCCAGCAGTTTATATGCGGGAGTGACTGAGCAGTTCTTC. Translation gives CASSLYAGVTEQFF.

This clonotype was seen only once. The rearrangement joins TRBV20-1 to TRBJ1-2; D is unresolved. The germline V gene encodes CDR1 DFQATT and CDR2 SNEGSKA (reference sequence). The V gene lost 0 bases and the J gene lost 3 bases, with 8 bases spanning the gap. CDR3 size: 13 residues. As DNA, the CDR3 is TGCAGTGCTAGAGAGCCTGGAGACTATGGCTACACCTTC. Protein: CSAREPGDYGYTF.

The rearrangement uses TRBV20-1 and TRBJ1-1, with D unclear. Germline V gene lookup returns CDR1 DFQATT and CDR2 SNEGSKA (reference sequence). Trimming pared 6 bases from V and 0 bases from J, leaving 26 bases between. This CDR3 is 18 amino acids long. The CDR3 DNA sequence: TGCAGTGCGTCGAACCTATTGACCCGCGGGCCCATGAACACTGAAGCTTTCTTT. Protein: CSASNLLTRGPMNTEAFF.

Worth noting for this clonotype: A read error may explain this, as a much larger clone is one base away. This chain uses TRBV6-2 or TRBV6-3 with TRBJ2-1; maybe TRBD2 (5 bases). Germline CDR1 is MNHEY and CDR2 is SVGEGT. The CDR3 spans 13 residues. The CDR3 DNA reads TGTGCCAGCAGTTATACAGACTACCATGAGCAGTTCTTC. Protein: CASSYTDYHEQFF.

The chain employs TRBV9 and TRBJ1-2; the D gene is possibly TRBD1 (6 bases). This CDR3 is 17 amino acids long. Trimming removed 0 bases at V and 3 bases at J, with 18 bases between. The V gene's germline CDR1 is SGDLS and CDR2 YYNGEE. DNA of the CDR3: TGTGCCAGCAGCGTAGGAGGGTCGGGGGCGTCCCACTATGGCTACACCTTC. As protein: CASSVGGSGASHYGYTF.

This clonotype was detected ten times or more. V and J are TRBV7-9 and TRBJ1-4, with a possible D match to TRBD1 (5 bases). The CDR3 loop spans 14 amino acids. The germline V and J ends were trimmed by 4 bases and 1 base, with 7 bases remaining between them. Germline lookup yields CDR1 SEHNR and CDR2 FQNEAQ (reference sequence). The CDR3 reads CASSSQETNEKLFF. The CDR3 coding sequence is TGTGCCAGCAGCTCACAGGAAACTAATGAAAAACTGTTTTTT.

This chain uses TRBV4-3 with TRBJ2-5; 13 nucleotides line up with TRBD2. CDR1 is LGHNA, CDR2 YSLEER, per germline. V lost 5 bases and J lost 11; bases outside the gene matches: 14. The CDR3 has 16 amino acids. Here the CDR3 reads CASSYGTSGVYNEQYF. For the CDR3, the DNA is TGCGCCAGCAGCTATGGGACTAGCGGGGTCTACAATGAGCAGTACTTC.